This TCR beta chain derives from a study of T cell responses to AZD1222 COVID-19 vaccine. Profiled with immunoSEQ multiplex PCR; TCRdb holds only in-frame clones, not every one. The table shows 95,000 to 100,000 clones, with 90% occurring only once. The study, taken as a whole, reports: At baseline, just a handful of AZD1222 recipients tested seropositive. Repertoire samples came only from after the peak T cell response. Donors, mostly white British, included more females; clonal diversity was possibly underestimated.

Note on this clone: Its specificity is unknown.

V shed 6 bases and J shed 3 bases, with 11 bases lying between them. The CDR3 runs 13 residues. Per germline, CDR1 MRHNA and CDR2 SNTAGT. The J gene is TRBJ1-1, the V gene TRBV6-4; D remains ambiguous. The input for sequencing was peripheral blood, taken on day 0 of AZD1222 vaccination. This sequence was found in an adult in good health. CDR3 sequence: CASSGGQDTEAFF. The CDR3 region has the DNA TGTGCCAGCAGCGGAGGGCAAGACACTGAAGCTTTCTTT.